This T cell receptor beta chain was profiled in a study of tumor and adjacent non-tumor tissue in lung cancer. About the study: Patients were aged 31 to 76, 10 men and 5 women, stage I to III. On average, productive TCRbeta reads reached roughly 4.2 million per sample.

The library came from three nested PCR rounds adapted from ARM-PCR protocols. TCRdb used MiXCR to reprocess the multiplex PCR reads, holding one entry per CDR3 protein. This table has approximately 76,000 distinct CDR3 sequences, around two thirds appearing once. The template was RNA from unsorted bulk tissue. A word on this clonotype: The junction differs from germline at one of its ends, possibly a read error.

CDR3 length: 13 amino acids. The germline CDR1 and CDR2 sequences are SGHRS and YFSETQ. The sample was lung tumor tissue. The chain recombines TRBV5-1 with TRBJ2-7, with D tentatively TRBD2 (5 bases). This TCR was sampled from a woman in her sixties or seventies with non-small cell lung cancer. In DNA form, the CDR3 reads TGCGCCAGCGGCTTCAACGGGACCTACGAGCAGTACTTC. It is translated as CASGFNGTYEQYF.